This T cell receptor (beta chain) was captured in a study of T cell changes during pregnancy in multiple sclerosis. CDR1 MNHNS and CDR2 SASEGT come from the germline V gene. V was cut by 7 bases and J by 5 bases, with 15 bases left in between. The CDR3 spans 14 residues. This clone has more than one count but fewer than ten. Only in-frame clones appear in the TCRdb table, and some are missing; sequencing was by immunoSEQ multiplex PCR. The data contain 75,000 to 95,000 clones, 93% of them singletons. The V gene is TRBV6-1, the J gene TRBJ1-5; D is perhaps TRBD1 (5 bases). The receptor was isolated from a female donor with multiple sclerosis, enrolled in a pregnancy study. The specimen was peripheral blood, collected in the second trimester of pregnancy. The CDR3 region has the DNA TGTGCCAGCAATTTGGGGGAGGGACATCAGCCCCAGCATTTT. As protein: CASNLGEGHQPQHF.